This T cell receptor beta chain was sequenced during a study of OX40 agonist ivuxolimab in advanced cancers. Only in-frame clones appear in the TCRdb table, and some are missing; sequencing was by immunoSEQ multiplex PCR. Of 90,000 or so clones detected, 89% appear once; the ten largest clones hold 0.33%. Per germline, CDR1 KGHSH and CDR2 LQKENI. The CDR3 runs to 16 residues. V lost 5 bases to trimming and J lost 1 base; unmatched junction nucleotides: 9. For this clone: Its cognate antigen is unknown.

Study-wide results and limits: Clones of CD4+ and CD8+ blood T cells grew by week 6 at doses of 0.1 to 3.0 mg/kg.

This receptor was obtained from an adult with an advanced solid tumor such as melanoma, head and neck, liver or kidney cancer. The sequencing here drew on CD4+ or CD8+ T cells sorted from blood, taken in a trial of the OX40 agonist ivuxolimab. The chain combines TRBV18 with TRBJ1-1, with 8 positions matching TRBD1. CDR3 in DNA: TGTGCCAGCTCAATTGAACAGGGGGGAACGAACACTGAAGCTTTCTTT. This translates into CASSIEQGGTNTEAFF.